This T cell receptor beta chain was found in a study of shared clonotypes between healthy human individuals. Germline CDR1 is SGHAT and CDR2 is FQNNGV. CDR3 size: 11 residues. This clone occurred once. A junction end diverges from the germline sequence, so it may reflect a read error. Generated by immunoSEQ multiplex PCR, the TCRdb table keeps only in-frame clones and is missing some. The data hold roughly 2.5 million clones, with roughly nine tenths observed a single time. Sequencing was carried out using naive CD4+ T cells sorted from blood. Subset meaning: CD45RA+ positively selected. The sequence came from a man between 18 and 29 years old in good health. The gene calls are TRBV11-2 and TRBJ2-1; tentatively, D is TRBD1 or TRBD2 (5 bases each). CDR3 DNA sequence: TGTGCCAGCAGCTTAGTGGGGACCGTACTCTTC. It yields the protein CASSLVGTVLF.